This passage covers 5 T cell receptor beta chains from one sample sequenced in a study of vaccination and CD4 T cells after COVID-19. These receptors' antigens are unknown. As to time point: late sampling 161 to 241 days after vaccination in three convalescent patients. The treatment is: approximately 11-day PBMC culture with coronavirus spike peptide pools or control peptides (ViraFEST assay). Cultured CD4+ T cell DNA underwent sequencing with the Oncomine TCR Beta short-read assay. One entry per CDR3 protein results from TCRdb running MiXCR on the PCR reads. Of 22,000 or so distinct CDR3 sequences listed, approximately 32% were seen once; the top ten hold roughly 10%. The sequences come from CD4+ T cells from blood, cultured in vitro, collected about 7 months after SARS-CoV-2 vaccination. The receptor source for this set is a human donor who had recovered from COVID-19.

The chain's CDR3 is CASSPPGANVLTF. The DNA of the CDR3 is TGTGCCAGCTCACCTCCTGGGGCCAACGTCCTGACTTTC. The rearrangement uses TRBV18 and TRBJ2-6; D is unclear. Germline V gene data show CDR1 as KGHSH and CDR2 as LQKENI. Trimming took off 3 bases at V and 2 bases at J, with 2 bases between the two ends. CDR3 length: 13 residues.

There are a few counts of this clonotype. The chain couples TRBV24-1 to TRBJ2-7; 8 nucleotides align to TRBD1. Trimming took 2 bases from V and 2 from J; bases not matched to a gene: 1. This CDR3 is built from 14 residues. The germline V gene encodes CDR1 KGHDR and CDR2 SFDVKD. CDR3 DNA sequence: TGTGCCACCAGTGATTCAGGGGGCCCCTACGAGCAGTACTTC. This codes for CATSDSGGPYEQYF.

The V call is TRBV10-3, the J call TRBJ2-7; D may be TRBD1 or TRBD2 (5 bases each). V lost 4 bases, J lost 3 bases, and 19 bases lay in between. The CDR3 has 16 residues. Germline CDR1 and CDR2: ENHRY and SYGVKD. This CDR3 is CAISVVGVNTLYEQYF. In DNA form, the CDR3 reads TGTGCCATCAGTGTTGTGGGGGTAAACACTCTCTACGAGCAGTACTTC.

This clonotype turned up a few times. V gene TRBV29-1 combines with J gene TRBJ2-3; D is undetermined. CDR1 SQVTM and CDR2 ANQGSEA come from the germline V gene. The V end lost 4 bases, the J end lost 0 bases, and 2 bases lay between the germline ends. CDR3 length: 11 amino acids. The CDR3 reads CSVGSTDTQYF. CDR3 bases: TGCAGCGTTGGTAGCACAGATACGCAGTATTTT.

The chain combines TRBV2 with TRBJ2-3, with D possibly being TRBD1 or TRBD2 (5 bases each). The V end was cut by 8 bases, the J end by 2 bases, with 11 bases between. The CDR3 runs 13 residues. The V gene's germline CDR1 is SNHLY and CDR2 FYNNEI. CDR3 nucleotides: TGTGCCAGCGTTGAGGGGCCCACAGATACGCAGTATTTT. Residues: CASVEGPTDTQYF.